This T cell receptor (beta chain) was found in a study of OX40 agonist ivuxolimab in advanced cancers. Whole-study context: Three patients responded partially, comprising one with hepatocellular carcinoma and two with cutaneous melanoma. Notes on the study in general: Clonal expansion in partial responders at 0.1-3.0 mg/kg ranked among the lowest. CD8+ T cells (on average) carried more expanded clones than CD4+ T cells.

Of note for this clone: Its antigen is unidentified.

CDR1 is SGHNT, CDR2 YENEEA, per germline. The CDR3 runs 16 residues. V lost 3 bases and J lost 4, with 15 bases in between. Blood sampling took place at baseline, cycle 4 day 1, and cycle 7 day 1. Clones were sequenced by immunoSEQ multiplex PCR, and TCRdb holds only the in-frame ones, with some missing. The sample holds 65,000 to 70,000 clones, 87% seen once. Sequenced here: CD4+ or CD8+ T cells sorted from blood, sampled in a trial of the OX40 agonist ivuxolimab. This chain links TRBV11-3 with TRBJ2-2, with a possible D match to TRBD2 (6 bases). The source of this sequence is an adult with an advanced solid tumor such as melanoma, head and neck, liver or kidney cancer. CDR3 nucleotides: TGTGCCAGCAGCTTCAGCGGGCCCCGGGGCACCGGGGAGCTGTTTTTT. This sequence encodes CASSFSGPRGTGELFF.